The entry below describes one T cell receptor beta chain. Using immunoSEQ multiplex PCR, the repertoire was profiled, and TCRdb retains in-frame clones only, with some absent. Of about 59,000 clones in the sample, approximately 92% were seen once. This CDR3 has 17 amino acids. Germline V gene lookup returns CDR1 SGHRS and CDR2 YFSETQ. V was pared by 1 base and J by 1 base, with 7 bases of the junction left unmatched. These data come from a study of T cell changes during pregnancy in multiple sclerosis. This TCR came from a female donor with multiple sclerosis, enrolled in a pregnancy study. Sequencing used CD4+ T cells from peripheral blood mononuclear cells, obtained before pregnancy. The chain uses TRBV5-1 and TRBJ2-5, with TRBD2 matching over 10 bases. CDR3 in DNA: TGCGCCAGCAGCTTGAGGCTAGCGGGGGTGGGCCAAGAGACCCAGTACTTC. Its protein is CASSLRLAGVGQETQYF.